These T cell receptor beta chains were read from a single sample in a study of CD8+ T cells in alopecia areata. Using immunoSEQ multiplex PCR, the repertoire was profiled, and TCRdb retains in-frame clones only, with some absent. The table lists about 180,000 clones, approximately 53% of them singletons. Specimen: CD8+ T cells sorted from blood, collected at week 24, from a patient treated with tofacitinib. The source is a human donor with alopecia areata. CDR3s include the opening cysteine and the closing phenylalanine or tryptophan. The order of the fields is J gene, clone size, D gene, V gene, CDR3 protein, CDR3 DNA. D genes are given only for firm matches. A clone size is listed for some rows: how often the clone was seen (once, few, many), or a class if it is expanded.

TRBJ2-7 - - TRBV19 CASTPDGPSYEQYF TGTGCCAGTACCCCGGACGGGCCATCCTACGAGCAGTACTTC
TRBJ2-6 - TRBD1 TRBV5-4 CASTFYGTGGIGANVLTF TGTGCCAGCACCTTCTACGGGACAGGGGGCATCGGGGCCAACGTCCTGACTTTC
TRBJ1-2 - - TRBV29-1 CSVAGLGYTF TGCAGCGTTGCGGGTTTGGGCTACACCTTC
TRBJ2-4 few TRBD1 TRBV7-9 CASGPTGQEYF TGTGCCAGCGGACCTACGGGACAGGAGTACTTC
TRBJ2-6 - TRBD1 TRBV5-1 CASSSTGTGGSGANVLTF TGCGCCAGCAGCTCCACCGGGACAGGAGGGTCTGGGGCCAACGTCCTGACTTTC
TRBJ2-1 - - TRBV10-3 CAISESGEVSDEQFF TGTGCCATCAGTGAGTCGGGGGAGGTATCGGATGAGCAGTTCTTC
TRBJ2-7 - TRBD1 TRBV7-7 CASSLGTGATYEQYF TGTGCCAGCAGCTTAGGGACAGGGGCCACCTACGAGCAGTACTTC
TRBJ2-3 - - TRBV4-3 CASSQGQTDTQYF TGCGCCAGCAGCCAAGGGCAAACAGATACGCAGTATTTT
TRBJ1-1 once - TRBV27 CASSLSLEGVTEAFF TGTGCCAGCAGTTTATCCCTAGAAGGGGTCACTGAAGCTTTCTTT
TRBJ2-7 few TRBD2 TRBV9 CASSGEGYEQYF TGTGCCAGCAGCGGGGAGGGCTACGAGCAGTACTTC
TRBJ2-1 - TRBD2 TRBV19 CASTFAGGVNEQFF TGTGCCAGTACTTTTGCGGGGGGGGTCAATGAGCAGTTCTTC
TRBJ1-1 - TRBD1 TRBV4-3 CASSQRTQTGGEAFF TGCGCCAGCAGCCAAAGGACACAAACAGGGGGCGAAGCTTTCTTT
TRBJ1-2 - - TRBV6-5 CASSYGTENYGYTF TGTGCCAGCAGTTACGGGACGGAAAACTATGGCTACACCTTC